Shown below are 20 T cell receptor beta chains from a single sample sequenced in a study of blood T cells in healthy people across ages. Through a sample-barcoded 5' primer and a J-beta primer mix, a second PCR was run for about 6 to 11 cycles. TCRdb reprocessed the 5' RACE reads with MiXCR, giving one entry per CDR3 protein. The repertoire holds 780,000 or so distinct CDR3 sequences, with about 53% as singletons. Sequenced sample: blood. The receptors were sampled from a man at least 80 years old in good health.

The chain recombines TRBV9 with TRBJ2-1; 9 bases align to TRBD2. Germline CDR1 is SGDLS and CDR2 is YYNGEE. The J segment lost 0 bases and the V segment lost 4 bases, leaving 20 bases of the junction unmatched. The CDR3 length is 21 residues. CDR3 DNA: TGTGCCAGCAGCCCCATGCGGGGCGGGAGGGCCCCTGGTAGCTCCTACAATGAGCAGTTCTTC. It yields the protein CASSPMRGGRAPGSSYNEQFF. Complete variable domain (other parts from reference TRBV9 and TRBJ2-1): DSGVTQTPKHLITATGQRVTLRCSPRSGDLSVYWYQQSLDQGLQFLIQYYNGEERAKGNILERFSAQQFPDLHSELNLSSLELGDSALYFCASSPMRGGRAPGSSYNEQFFGPGTRLTVL.

This clonotype was picked up a small number of times. The chain has TRBV29-1 and TRBJ2-3; the D gene is possibly TRBD2 (6 bases). The CDR3 length is 13 residues. The germline V and J ends were trimmed by 6 bases and 2 bases, with 12 bases remaining between them. The germline V gene has CDR1 SQVTM and CDR2 ANQGSEA. CDR3 sequence: CSVLGLYTDTQYF. The CDR3, as DNA: TGCAGCGTCCTGGGACTCTACACAGATACGCAGTATTTT.

There are a few counts of this clonotype. The chain carries TRBV3-1 and TRBJ1-1, with D uncertain. The CDR3 spans 12 residues. Germline CDR1 reads LGHDT; CDR2 reads YNNKEL (reference sequence). V lost 2 bases to trimming and J lost 8 bases, with 9 bases between them. The CDR3 loop is CASSQSFGEAFF. CDR3 sequence (DNA): TGTGCCAGCAGCCAATCTTTTGGAGAAGCTTTCTTT.

V usage is TRBV29-1 and J usage is TRBJ2-7, with D unresolved. CDR3 length equals 13 residues. V was shortened by 0 bases and J by 7 bases, with 13 bases between the two germline ends. Germline V gene data show CDR1 as SQVTM and CDR2 as ANQGSEA. Here the CDR3 DNA reads TGCAGCGTTGAAGACCCCCGGCGGCTTGAGCAGTACTTC. Translation: CSVEDPRRLEQYF.

The chain recombines TRBV25-1 with TRBJ2-1, with D tentatively TRBD1 or TRBD2 (5 bases each). Trimming left V 2 bases short and J 5 bases short, with 10 bases between. Germline assignment: CDR1 MGHDK and CDR2 SYGVNS. CDR3 length: 14 amino acids. CDR3 in DNA: TGTGCCAGCAGTGAACCCGGGGCCCACAATGAGCAGTTCTTC. Translation: CASSEPGAHNEQFF.

The J gene is TRBJ2-7, the V gene TRBV3-1, with 8 bases fitting TRBD1. CDR1 and CDR2 from the germline V gene are LGHDT and YNNKEL (reference sequence). Trimming took 4 bases from V and 6 from J; bases not matched to a gene: 11. The CDR3 is 15 amino acids. In DNA, the CDR3 is TGTGCCAGCAGCCCAGGGACAGGAGGCCCAATCGAGCAGTACTTC. It is translated as CASSPGTGGPIEQYF.

The CDR3 loop reads CASSLGGYPPQHF. The CDR3 DNA reads TGTGCCAGCAGTTTAGGGGGCTATCCGCCCCAGCATTTT. V is TRBV27 and J is TRBJ1-5; TRBD1 might be the D (6 bases). V gave up 2 bases and J gave up 9 bases, with 11 bases separating them. Germline CDR1 and CDR2: MNHEY and SMNVEV (reference sequence). The CDR3 has 13 amino acids.

The rearrangement joins TRBV7-2 to TRBJ2-5, with D possibly being TRBD2 (5 bases). The J call could be wrong; TRBJ2-1 is a better fit for the DNA end. The germline V gene has CDR1 SGHTA and CDR2 FQGNSA. The CDR3 contains 15 residues. This chain's CDR3 is CASSRGSGYQETQFF. DNA for the CDR3: TGTGCCAGCAGCCGAGGGAGTGGCTACCAAGAGACCCAGTTCTTC.

This clonotype was seen a handful of times. The chain carries TRBV11-2 and TRBJ2-1; 9 bases fit TRBD1. Germline trimming cut 6 bases from V and 4 bases from J; bases unmatched to any gene: 10. This CDR3 is built from 16 residues. Looked up from germline, CDR1 is SGHAT and CDR2 is FQNNGV. The CDR3 nucleotides are TGTGCCAGCAGAAGAGACCGGGACAGGGTTTACAATGAGCAGTTCTTC. Translation gives CASRRDRDRVYNEQFF.

CDR3 coding DNA: TGTGCCAGCAGCCCCAGGGCGGTGACTGAAGCTTTCTTT. Protein: CASSPRAVTEAFF. The chain links TRBV3-1 to TRBJ1-1; weak D call: TRBD1 (5 bases). This CDR3 is 13 amino acids long. V was pared by 4 bases and J by 5 bases, with 11 bases between. Per germline, CDR1 LGHDT and CDR2 YNNKEL (reference sequence).

This clonotype was seen a handful of times. V usage is TRBV15 and J usage is TRBJ2-5; 12 nucleotides align to TRBD2. V gave up 4 bases and J gave up 3 bases; unmatched junction bases: 12. Germline V lookup: CDR1 LNHNV, CDR2 YYDKDF (reference sequence). The CDR3 consists of 18 residues. This chain's CDR3 is CATSTLSPASGREETQYF. CDR3 sequence (DNA): TGTGCCACCAGCACCCTCTCTCCGGCTAGCGGGAGGGAAGAGACCCAGTACTTC.

The rearrangement joins TRBV20-1 to TRBJ2-7, with TRBD2 matching 9 bases. CDR3 length: 15 amino acids. Germline lookup yields CDR1 DFQATT and CDR2 SNEGSKA (reference sequence). The trim removed 0 bases at V and 2 bases at J, leaving 5 bases unmatched. The CDR3 is CSARDPGLATYEQYF. The CDR3 DNA is TGCAGTGCTAGAGACCCGGGACTAGCCACCTACGAGCAGTACTTC.

The sample holds many counts of this clonotype. This chain uses TRBV12-3 or TRBV12-4 with TRBJ2-7; TRBD1 agrees at 7 bases. CDR3 size: 16 residues. The J segment lost 2 bases and the V segment lost 5 bases, leaving 12 bases of the junction unmatched. CDR3 DNA: TGTGCCAGCAGTCCCATCGACCGGGACAGCACCTACGAGCAGTACTTC. The encoded protein is CASSPIDRDSTYEQYF.

The chain uses TRBV6-5 and TRBJ1-1; no definite D call. The CDR3 spans 15 residues. Trimming pared 5 bases from V and 6 bases from J, leaving 19 bases between. Germline V lookup: CDR1 MNHEY, CDR2 SVGAGI. The CDR3 sequence: CASSPRGVGIAEAFF. CDR3 nucleotide sequence: TGTGCCAGCAGTCCACGCGGGGTAGGGATCGCTGAAGCTTTCTTT.

The rearrangement links TRBV6-2 or TRBV6-3 to TRBJ2-5, with 12 bases fitting TRBD2. This CDR3 spans 16 amino acids. V dropped 2 bases and J dropped 11; count of bases not matched to a gene: 12. CDR1 MNHEY and CDR2 SVGEGT come from the germline V gene. CDR3 sequence (DNA): TGTGCCAGCAGTTACCCTAGTGGACTAGCGGGAAGTGAGCAGTACTTC. It codes for CASSYPSGLAGSEQYF.

This clonotype was counted between two and nine times. The V and J genes are TRBV27 and TRBJ2-5, with 8 bases that match TRBD2. The CDR3 contains 15 residues. The V gene end was trimmed by 4 bases and the J gene end by 1 base; junction bases not matched to a gene: 5. Germline CDR1 is MNHEY and CDR2 is SMNVEV (reference sequence). In nucleotides, the CDR3 is TGTGCCAGCAGTTCTCCCGGGAGGGCCCAAGAGACCCAGTACTTC. It translates to CASSSPGRAQETQYF.

V and J are TRBV9 and TRBJ2-1; the D is unclear. The CDR3 sequence is 17 residues long. Germline V gene sequence: CDR1 SGDLS, CDR2 YYNGEE. V shed 2 bases and J shed 8 bases, with 23 bases lying between them. CDR3 sequence reads: CASSVKGWGLEGYEQFF. CDR3 nucleotide sequence: TGTGCCAGCAGCGTTAAGGGTTGGGGTCTTGAAGGTTATGAGCAGTTCTTC. The whole variable domain, filled in from reference TRBV9 and TRBJ2-1, reads DSGVTQTPKHLITATGQRVTLRCSPRSGDLSVYWYQQSLDQGLQFLIQYYNGEERAKGNILERFSAQQFPDLHSELNLSSLELGDSALYFCASSVKGWGLEGYEQFFGPGTRLTVL.

The CDR3 reads CASRLQGAGAFF. CDR3 bases: TGTGCCAGCAGGTTACAGGGTGCTGGAGCTTTCTTT. V and J are TRBV28 and TRBJ1-1; TRBD1 might be the D (6 bases). CDR1 and CDR2 from the germline V gene are MDHEN and SYDVKM. This CDR3 is built from 12 residues. The V gene lost 6 bases and the J gene lost 10 bases, with 15 bases spanning the gap.

CDR3 in amino acids: CASSSTDLNSPLHF. The CDR3 DNA is TGTGCCAGCAGTTCAACTGACCTCAATTCACCCCTCCACTTT. The chain is built from TRBV12-3 or TRBV12-4 and TRBJ1-6; D not resolved. With 4 bases removed from V and 7 bases from J, the gap between germline ends came to 11 bases. The length of the CDR3 is 14 residues.

The chain is built from TRBV6-1 and TRBJ2-1; D may be TRBD2 (6 bases). Trimming took 2 bases from V and 4 from J, leaving 15 bases between them. The CDR3 length is 16 residues. Germline-derived CDR1 and CDR2 are MNHNS and SASEGT. CDR3 nucleotide sequence: TGTGCCAGCAGTGAATTCAGCGGAGGGGTATACAATGAGCAGTTCTTC. Protein product: CASSEFSGGVYNEQFF.